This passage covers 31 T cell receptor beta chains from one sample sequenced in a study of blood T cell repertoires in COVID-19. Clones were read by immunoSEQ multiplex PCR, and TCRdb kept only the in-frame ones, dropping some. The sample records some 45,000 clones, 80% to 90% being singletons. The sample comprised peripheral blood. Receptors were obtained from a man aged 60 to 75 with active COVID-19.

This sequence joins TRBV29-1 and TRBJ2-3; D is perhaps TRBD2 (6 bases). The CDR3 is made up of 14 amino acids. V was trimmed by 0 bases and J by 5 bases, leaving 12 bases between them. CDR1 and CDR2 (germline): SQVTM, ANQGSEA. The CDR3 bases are TGCAGCGTTGAAGAGGCTAGCGTGGGAGATACGCAGTATTTT. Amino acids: CSVEEASVGDTQYF.

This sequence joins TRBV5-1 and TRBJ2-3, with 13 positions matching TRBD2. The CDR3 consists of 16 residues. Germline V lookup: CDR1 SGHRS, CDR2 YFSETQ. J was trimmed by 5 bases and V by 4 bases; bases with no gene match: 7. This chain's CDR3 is CASSLGTSGTVDTQYF. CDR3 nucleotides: TGCGCCAGCAGCCTCGGGACTAGCGGGACGGTAGATACGCAGTATTTT.

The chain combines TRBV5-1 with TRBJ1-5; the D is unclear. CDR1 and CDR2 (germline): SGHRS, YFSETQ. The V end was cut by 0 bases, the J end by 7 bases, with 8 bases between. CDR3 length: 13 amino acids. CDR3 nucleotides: TGCGCCAGCAGCTTGGGTCCAGGCCAGCCCCAGCATTTT. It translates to CASSLGPGQPQHF.

In nucleotides, the CDR3 is TGCAGCGTTGGTTTCACAGACCAAGAGACCCAGTACTTC. Protein: CSVGFTDQETQYF. The genes are TRBV29-1 and TRBJ2-5, with unresolved D. The V gene's germline CDR1 is SQVTM and CDR2 ANQGSEA. The CDR3 runs to 13 residues. Between the trimmed V and J ends, which lost 4 bases and 0 bases, there was a span of 9 bases. The complete variable domain, with remaining parts taken from reference TRBV29-1 and TRBJ2-5, reads SAVISQKPSRDICQRGTSLTIQCQVDSQVTMMFWYRQQPGQSLTLIATANQGSEATYESGFVIDKFPISRPNLTFSTLTVSNMSPEDSSIYLCSVGFTDQETQYFGPGTRLLVL.

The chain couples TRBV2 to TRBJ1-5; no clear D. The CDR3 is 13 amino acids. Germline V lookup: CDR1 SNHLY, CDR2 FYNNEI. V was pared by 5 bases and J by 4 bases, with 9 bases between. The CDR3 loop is CASSPSVNQPQHF. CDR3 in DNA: TGTGCCAGCAGTCCCTCCGTTAATCAGCCCCAGCATTTT.

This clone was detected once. In DNA, the CDR3 is TGTGCCAGTAGAAGCGGGAGCCAAGAGACCCAGTACTTC. This sequence encodes CASRSGSQETQYF. The V call is TRBV6-6, the J call TRBJ2-5, with 8 bases that match TRBD2. CDR3 size: 13 residues. Germline V lookup: CDR1 MNHNY, CDR2 SVGAGI (reference sequence). Trimming at V came to 9 bases and at J to 1 base, leaving 4 bases not matched to a gene.

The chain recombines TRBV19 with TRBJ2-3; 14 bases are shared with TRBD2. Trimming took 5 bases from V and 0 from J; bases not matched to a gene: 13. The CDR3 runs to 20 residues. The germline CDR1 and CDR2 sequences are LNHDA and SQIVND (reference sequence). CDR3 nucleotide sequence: TGTGCCAGTAGTCCTCCGGCGGGACTAGCGGGAGTCGTTAGCACAGATACGCAGTATTTT. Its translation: CASSPPAGLAGVVSTDTQYF.

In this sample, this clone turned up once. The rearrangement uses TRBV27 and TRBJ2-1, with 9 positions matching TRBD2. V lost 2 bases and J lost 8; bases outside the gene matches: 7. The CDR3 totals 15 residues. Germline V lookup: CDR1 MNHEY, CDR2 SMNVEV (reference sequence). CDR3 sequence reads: CASSLRAGGYHEQFF. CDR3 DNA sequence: TGTGCCAGCAGTTTAAGAGCGGGAGGATACCATGAGCAGTTCTTC.

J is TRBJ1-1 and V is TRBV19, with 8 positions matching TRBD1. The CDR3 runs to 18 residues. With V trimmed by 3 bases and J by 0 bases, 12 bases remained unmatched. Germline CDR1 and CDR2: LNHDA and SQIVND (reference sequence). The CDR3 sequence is CASSMRTGQGPMNTEAFF. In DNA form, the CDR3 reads TGTGCCAGTAGTATGCGGACCGGACAGGGTCCGATGAACACTGAAGCTTTCTTT.

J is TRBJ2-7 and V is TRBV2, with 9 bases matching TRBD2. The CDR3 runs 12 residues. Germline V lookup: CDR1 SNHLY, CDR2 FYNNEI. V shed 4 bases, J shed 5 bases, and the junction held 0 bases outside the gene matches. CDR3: CASSGLADEQYF. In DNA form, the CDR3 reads TGTGCCAGCAGTGGACTAGCGGACGAGCAGTACTTC.

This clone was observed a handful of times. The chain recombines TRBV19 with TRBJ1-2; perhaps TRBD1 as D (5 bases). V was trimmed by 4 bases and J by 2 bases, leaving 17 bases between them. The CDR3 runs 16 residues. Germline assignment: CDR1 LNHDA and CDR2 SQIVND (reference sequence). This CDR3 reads CASSSQGLPSNYGYTF. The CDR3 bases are TGTGCCAGTAGTAGCCAGGGCCTACCGTCGAACTATGGCTACACCTTC.

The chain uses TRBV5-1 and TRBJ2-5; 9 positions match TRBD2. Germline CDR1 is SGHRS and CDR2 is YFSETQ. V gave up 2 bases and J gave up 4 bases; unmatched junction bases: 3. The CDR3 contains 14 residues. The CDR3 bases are TGCGCCAGCAGCTTAATAGCGGGAGTAGAGACCCAGTACTTC. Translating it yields CASSLIAGVETQYF. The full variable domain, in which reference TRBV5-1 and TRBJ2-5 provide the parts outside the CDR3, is KAGVTQTPRYLIKTRGQQVTLSCSPISGHRSVSWYQQTPGQGLQFLFEYFSETQRNKGNFPGRFSGRQFSNSRSEMNVSTLELGDSALYLCASSLIAGVETQYFGPGTRLLVL.

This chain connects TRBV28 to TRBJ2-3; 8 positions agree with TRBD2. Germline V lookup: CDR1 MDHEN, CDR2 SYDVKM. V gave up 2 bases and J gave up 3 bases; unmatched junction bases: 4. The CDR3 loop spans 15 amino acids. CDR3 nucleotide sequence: TGTGCCAGCAGTTTAACGGGGGGGCAAACAGATACGCAGTATTTT. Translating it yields CASSLTGGQTDTQYF.

In DNA form, the CDR3 reads TGTGCCATCAGACAGGGGGAGAACACTGAAGCTTTCTTT. Protein product: CAIRQGENTEAFF. This rearrangement joins TRBV10-3 to TRBJ1-1; TRBD1 matches at 8 bases. Germline V lookup: CDR1 ENHRY, CDR2 SYGVKD. The CDR3 runs to 13 residues. V was clipped by 6 bases and J by 1 base; unmatched bases: 1.

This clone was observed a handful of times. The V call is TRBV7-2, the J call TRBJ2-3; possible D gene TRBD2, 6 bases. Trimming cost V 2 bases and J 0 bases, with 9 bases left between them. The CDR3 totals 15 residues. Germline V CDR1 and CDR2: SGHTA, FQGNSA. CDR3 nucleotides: TGTGCCAGCAGCTTAACGGGGAGGAGCACAGATACGCAGTATTTT. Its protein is CASSLTGRSTDTQYF. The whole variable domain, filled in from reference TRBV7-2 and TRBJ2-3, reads GAGVSQSPSNKVTEKGKDVELRCDPISGHTALYWYRQSLGQGLEFLIYFQGNSAPDKSGLPSDRFSAERTGGSVSTLTIQRTQQEDSAVYLCASSLTGRSTDTQYFGPGTRLTVL.

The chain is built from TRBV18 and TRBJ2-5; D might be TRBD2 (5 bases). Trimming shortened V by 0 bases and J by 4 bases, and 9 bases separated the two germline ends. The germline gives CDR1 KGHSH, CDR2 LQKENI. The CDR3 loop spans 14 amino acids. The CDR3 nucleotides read TGTGCCAGCTCACCACCATCGGGGTCAGAGACCCAGTACTTC. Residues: CASSPPSGSETQYF. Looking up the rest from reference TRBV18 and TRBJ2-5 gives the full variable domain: NAGVMQNPRHLVRRRGQEARLRCSPMKGHSHVYWYRQLPEEGLKFMVYLQKENIIDESGMPKERFSAEFPKEGPSILRIQQVVRGDSAAYFCASSPPSGSETQYFGPGTRLLVL.

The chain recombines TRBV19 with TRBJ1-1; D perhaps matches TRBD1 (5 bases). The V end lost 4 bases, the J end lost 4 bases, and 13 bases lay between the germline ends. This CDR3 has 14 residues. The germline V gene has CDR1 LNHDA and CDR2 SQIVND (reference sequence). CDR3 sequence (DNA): TGTGCCAGTAGTACCCGGAGGGGAAGCACTGAAGCTTTCTTT. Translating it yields CASSTRRGSTEAFF. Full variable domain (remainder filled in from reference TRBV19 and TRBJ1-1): DGGITQSPKYLFRKEGQNVTLSCEQNLNHDAMYWYRQDPGQGLRLIYYSQIVNDFQKGDIAEGYSVSREKKESFPLTVTSAQKNPTAFYLCASSTRRGSTEAFFGQGTRLTVV.

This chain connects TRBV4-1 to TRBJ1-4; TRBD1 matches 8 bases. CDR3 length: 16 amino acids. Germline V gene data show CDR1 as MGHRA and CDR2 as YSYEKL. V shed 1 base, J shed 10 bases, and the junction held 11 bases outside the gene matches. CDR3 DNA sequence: TGCGCCAGCAGCCAAGTGGTTGGACAGGGACCGGGAAAACTGTTTTTT. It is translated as CASSQVVGQGPGKLFF.

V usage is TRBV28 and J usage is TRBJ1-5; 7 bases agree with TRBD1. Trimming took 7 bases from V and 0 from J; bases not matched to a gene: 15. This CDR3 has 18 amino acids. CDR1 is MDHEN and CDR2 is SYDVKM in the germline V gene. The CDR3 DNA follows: TGTGCCAGCACCCCAGGGGGAAGTTGGACATATAGCAATCAGCCCCAGCATTTT. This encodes CASTPGGSWTYSNQPQHF.

The CDR3 coding sequence is TGTGCCAGCAGCTTGACAGGGGGCTCGGCCAAAAACATTCAGTACTTC. Protein: CASSLTGGSAKNIQYF. The chain carries TRBV5-6 and TRBJ2-4, with 9 bases fitting TRBD1. The germline CDR1 and CDR2 sequences are SGHDT and YYEEEE. The CDR3 is 16 amino acids. Trimming removed 1 base from V and 1 base from J; junction bases left unmatched: 3. The full variable domain, in which reference TRBV5-6 and TRBJ2-4 provide the parts outside the CDR3, is DAGVTQSPTHLIKTRGQQVTLRCSPKSGHDTVSWYQQALGQGPQFIFQYYEEEERQRGNFPDRFSGHQFPNYSSELNVNALLLGDSALYLCASSLTGGSAKNIQYFGAGTRLSVL.

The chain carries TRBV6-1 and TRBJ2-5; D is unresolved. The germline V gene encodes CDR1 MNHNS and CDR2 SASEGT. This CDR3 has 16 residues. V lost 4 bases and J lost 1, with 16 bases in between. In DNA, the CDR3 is TGTGCCAGCAGTGGTTCCGGGTGGTACTCCCAAGAGACCCAGTACTTC. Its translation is CASSGSGWYSQETQYF.

As DNA, the CDR3 is TGCGCCAGCAGCTTGAGGGGTACGACCGGGGAGCTGTTTTTT. Residues: CASSLRGTTGELFF. The chain combines TRBV5-1 with TRBJ2-2; D may be TRBD1 (5 bases). Trimming pared 1 base from V and 5 bases from J, leaving 9 bases between. The CDR3 sequence is 14 residues long. The germline V gene encodes CDR1 SGHRS and CDR2 YFSETQ.

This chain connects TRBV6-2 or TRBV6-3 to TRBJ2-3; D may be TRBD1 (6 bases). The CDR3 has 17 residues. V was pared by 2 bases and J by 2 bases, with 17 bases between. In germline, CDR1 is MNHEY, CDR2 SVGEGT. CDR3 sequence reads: CASSYGGRGLTTDTQYF. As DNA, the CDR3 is TGTGCCAGCAGTTACGGGGGCAGGGGCCTGACCACAGATACGCAGTATTTT.

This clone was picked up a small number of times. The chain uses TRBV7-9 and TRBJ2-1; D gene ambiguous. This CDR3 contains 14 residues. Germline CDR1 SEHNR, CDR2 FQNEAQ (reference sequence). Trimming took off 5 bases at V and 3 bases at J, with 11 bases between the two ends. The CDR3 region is CASSPRDFYNEQFF. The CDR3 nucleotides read TGTGCCAGCAGCCCCAGAGACTTCTACAATGAGCAGTTCTTC.

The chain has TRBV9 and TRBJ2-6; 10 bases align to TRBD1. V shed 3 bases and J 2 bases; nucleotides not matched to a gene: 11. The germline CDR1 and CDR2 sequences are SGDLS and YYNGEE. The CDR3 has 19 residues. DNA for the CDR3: TGTGCCAGCAGCGCACGAGGGACAGGGGCCGTGGCTGGGGCCAACGTCCTGACTTTC. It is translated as CASSARGTGAVAGANVLTF.

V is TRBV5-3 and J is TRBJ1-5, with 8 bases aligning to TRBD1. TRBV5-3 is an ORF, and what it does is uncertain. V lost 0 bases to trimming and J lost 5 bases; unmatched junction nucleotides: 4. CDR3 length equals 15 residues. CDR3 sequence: CARSLGQGYYQPQHF. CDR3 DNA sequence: TGTGCCAGAAGCTTGGGACAGGGGTATTATCAGCCCCAGCATTTT.

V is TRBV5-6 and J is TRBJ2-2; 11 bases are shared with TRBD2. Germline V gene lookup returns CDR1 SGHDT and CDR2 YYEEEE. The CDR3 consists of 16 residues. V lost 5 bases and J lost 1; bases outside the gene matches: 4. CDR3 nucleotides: TGTGCCAGCAGTGCAGGACTAGCGGGGAACACCGGGGAGCTGTTTTTT. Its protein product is CASSAGLAGNTGELFF.

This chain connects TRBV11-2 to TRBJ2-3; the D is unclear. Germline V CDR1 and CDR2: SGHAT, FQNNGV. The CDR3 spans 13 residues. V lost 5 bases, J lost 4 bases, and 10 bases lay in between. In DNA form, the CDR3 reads TGTGCCAGCAGCATCACAGTGGCAGATACGCAGTATTTT. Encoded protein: CASSITVADTQYF.

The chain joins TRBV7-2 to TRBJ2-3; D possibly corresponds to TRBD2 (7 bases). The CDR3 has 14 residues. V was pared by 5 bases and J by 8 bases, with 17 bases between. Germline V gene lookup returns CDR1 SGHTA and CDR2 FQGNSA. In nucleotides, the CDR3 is TGTGCCAGCAGCCTAGTAGGGGGGGGCGGTACGCAGTATTTT. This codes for CASSLVGGGGTQYF.

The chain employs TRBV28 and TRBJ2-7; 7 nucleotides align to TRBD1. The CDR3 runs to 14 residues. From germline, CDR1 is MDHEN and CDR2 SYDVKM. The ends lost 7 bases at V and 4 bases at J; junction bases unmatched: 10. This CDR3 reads CASTLMDRSYEQYF. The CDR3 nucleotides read TGTGCCAGCACCTTAATGGACAGGTCATACGAGCAGTACTTC.

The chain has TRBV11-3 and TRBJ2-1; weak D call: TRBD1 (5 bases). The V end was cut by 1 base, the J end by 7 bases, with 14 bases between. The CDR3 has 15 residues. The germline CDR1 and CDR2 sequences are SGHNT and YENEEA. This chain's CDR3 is CASSLGTTPGNEQFF. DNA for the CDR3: TGTGCCAGCAGCTTAGGGACAACCCCTGGGAATGAGCAGTTCTTC. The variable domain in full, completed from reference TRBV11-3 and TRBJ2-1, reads EAGVVQSPRYKIIEKKQPVAFWCNPISGHNTLYWYLQNLGQGPELLIRYENEEAVDDSQLPKDRFSAERLKGVDSTLKIQPAELGDSAVYLCASSLGTTPGNEQFFGPGTRLTVL.